This record covers a single TCR beta chain. This record belongs to a study of cytomegalovirus exposure and HLA in healthy donors. The primer mix had 60 Vbeta and 13 Jbeta primers. Methods used by the authors: Around 80 million unique TCR beta chains, 9.5 million to 11 million of them shared, were counted by a later analysis. The table came from immunoSEQ multiplex PCR; TCRdb's copy has only in-frame clones and leaves some out. V and J calls and clone size are copied from that table; D and trimming were computed from the DNA. This table holds about 110,000 clones, under 70% found once. The CDR3 runs to 18 residues. Trimming left V 10 bases short and J 1 base short, with 26 bases between. The germline V gene encodes CDR1 SNHLY and CDR2 FYNNEI.

The chain is built from TRBV2 and TRBJ2-1; the D gene is possibly TRBD2 (6 bases). The source is a man aged 30 to 39 in good health and CMV-seropositive. Specimen: PBMCs. The CDR3 DNA reads TGTGCCAACACAGCATCCCGAGGGCGGGAACGATCCTACAATGAGCAGTTCTTC. The encoded protein is CANTASRGRERSYNEQFF.